What follows is one T cell receptor beta chain and its context. Its specificity is unknown. Germline V gene sequence: CDR1 SGHTA, CDR2 FQGNSA. CDR3 size: 12 residues. These data come from a study of monozygotic twins with inflammatory bowel disease. Whole-study results and caveats: In these data, no single strong IBD-associated signal or clonotype received support.

Per TCR library, around 4,000 ng of total RNA was used. TCRdb re-called the 5' RACE reads and catalogs CDR3 proteins one per entry, DNA excluded. Its listing shows 400,000 to 500,000 distinct CDR3 sequences. The V and J genes are TRBV7-2 and TRBJ2-7; absent DNA, TCRdb's TRBD1 call cannot be checked. The TCR comes from a human donor with ulcerative colitis or Crohn's disease, or a healthy co-twin of an affected twin (not recorded which). The sample consisted of blood. This CDR3 is CASSSGAREQYF. Supplemented by reference TRBV7-2 and TRBJ2-7, the full variable domain reads GAGVSQSPSNKVTEKGKDVELRCDPISGHTALYWYRQSLGQGLEFLIYFQGNSAPDKSGLPSDRFSAERTGGSVSTLTIQRTQQEDSAVYLCASSSGAREQYFGPGTRLTVT.